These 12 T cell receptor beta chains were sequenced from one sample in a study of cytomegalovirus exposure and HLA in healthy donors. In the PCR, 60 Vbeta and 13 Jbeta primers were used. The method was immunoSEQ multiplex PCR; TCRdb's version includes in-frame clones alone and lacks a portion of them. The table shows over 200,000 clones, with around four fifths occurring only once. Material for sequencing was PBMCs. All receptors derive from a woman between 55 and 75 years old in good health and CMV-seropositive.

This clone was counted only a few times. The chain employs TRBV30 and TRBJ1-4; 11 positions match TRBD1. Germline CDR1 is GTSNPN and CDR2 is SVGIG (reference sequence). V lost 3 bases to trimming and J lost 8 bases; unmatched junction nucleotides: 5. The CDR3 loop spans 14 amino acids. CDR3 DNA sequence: TGTGCCTGGAGCCTGGGACAGGGGGGGGAAAAACTGTTTTTT. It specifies CAWSLGQGGEKLFF.

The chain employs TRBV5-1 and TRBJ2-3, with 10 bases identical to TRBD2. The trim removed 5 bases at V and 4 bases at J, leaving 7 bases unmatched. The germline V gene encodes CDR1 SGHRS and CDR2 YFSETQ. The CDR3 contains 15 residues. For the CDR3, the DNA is TGCGCCAGCAGGGCTCTAGCGGGGGCCTCAGATACGCAGTATTTT. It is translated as CASRALAGASDTQYF.

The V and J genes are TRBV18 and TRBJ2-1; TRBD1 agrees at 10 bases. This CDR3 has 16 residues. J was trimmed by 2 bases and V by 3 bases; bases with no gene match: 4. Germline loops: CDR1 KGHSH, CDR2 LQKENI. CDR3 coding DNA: TGTGCCAGCTCACCCCAGGACAGGGGGGCCTACAATGAGCAGTTCTTC. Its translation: CASSPQDRGAYNEQFF.

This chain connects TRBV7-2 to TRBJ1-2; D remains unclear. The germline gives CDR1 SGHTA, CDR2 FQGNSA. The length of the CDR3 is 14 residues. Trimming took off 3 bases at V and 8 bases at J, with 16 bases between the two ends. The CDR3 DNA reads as TGTGCCAGCAGCTTCAGGACCCCAAGGGAGGGCTACACCTTC. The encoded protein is CASSFRTPREGYTF.

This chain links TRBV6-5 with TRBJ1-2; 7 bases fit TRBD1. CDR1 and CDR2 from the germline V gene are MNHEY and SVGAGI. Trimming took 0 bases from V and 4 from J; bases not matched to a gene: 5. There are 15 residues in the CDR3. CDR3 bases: TGTGCCAGCAGTTACTCCGGAGCAGGGGGCTATGGCTACACCTTC. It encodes CASSYSGAGGYGYTF.

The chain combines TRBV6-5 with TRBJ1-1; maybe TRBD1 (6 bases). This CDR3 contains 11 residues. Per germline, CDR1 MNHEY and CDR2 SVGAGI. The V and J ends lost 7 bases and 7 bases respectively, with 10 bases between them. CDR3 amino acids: CASTGDGEAFF. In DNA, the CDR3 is TGTGCCAGCACAGGGGACGGTGAAGCTTTCTTT.

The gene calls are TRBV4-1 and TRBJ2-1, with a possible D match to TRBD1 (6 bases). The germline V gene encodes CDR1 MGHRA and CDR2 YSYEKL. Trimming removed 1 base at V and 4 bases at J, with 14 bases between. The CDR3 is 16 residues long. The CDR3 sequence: CASSQGGQQLYNEQFF. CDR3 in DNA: TGCGCCAGCAGCCAAGGGGGGCAGCAGCTATACAATGAGCAGTTCTTC.

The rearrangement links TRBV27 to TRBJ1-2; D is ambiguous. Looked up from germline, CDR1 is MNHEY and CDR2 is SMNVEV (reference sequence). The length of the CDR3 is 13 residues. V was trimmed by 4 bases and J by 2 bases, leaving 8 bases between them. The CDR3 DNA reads TGTGCCAGCAGTTACAGAGAAAACTATGGCTACACCTTC. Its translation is CASSYRENYGYTF.

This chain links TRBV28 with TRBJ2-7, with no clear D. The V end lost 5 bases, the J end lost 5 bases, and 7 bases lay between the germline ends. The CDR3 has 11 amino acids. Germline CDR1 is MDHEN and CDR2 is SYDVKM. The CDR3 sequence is CASSLRDEQYF. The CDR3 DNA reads TGTGCCAGCAGTCTACGGGACGAGCAGTACTTC.

The DNA for the CDR3 is TGTGCCAGCAGTTTAGCTGACAGACACAATCAGCCCCAGCATTTT. Amino acids: CASSLADRHNQPQHF. The gene calls are TRBV27 and TRBJ1-5; weak D call: TRBD1 (5 bases). The germline gives CDR1 MNHEY, CDR2 SMNVEV (reference sequence). V shed 2 bases and J shed 3 bases, with 11 bases lying between them. This CDR3 region has 15 residues.

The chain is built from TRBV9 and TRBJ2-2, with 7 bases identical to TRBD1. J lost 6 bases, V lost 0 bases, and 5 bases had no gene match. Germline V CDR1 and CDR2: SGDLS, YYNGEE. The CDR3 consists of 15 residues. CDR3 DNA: TGTGCCAGCAGCGTAGCAACAGGGGTGGCCGGGGAGCTGTTTTTT. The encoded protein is CASSVATGVAGELFF.

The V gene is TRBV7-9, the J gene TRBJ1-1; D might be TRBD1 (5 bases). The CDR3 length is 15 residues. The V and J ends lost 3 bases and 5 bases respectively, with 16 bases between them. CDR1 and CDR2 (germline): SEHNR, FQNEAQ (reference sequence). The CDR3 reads CASSFAPQGNTEAFF. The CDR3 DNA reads TGTGCCAGCAGCTTCGCCCCTCAGGGTAATACTGAAGCTTTCTTT. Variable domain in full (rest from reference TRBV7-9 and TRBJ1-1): DTGVSQNPRHKITKRGQNVTFRCDPISEHNRLYWYRQTLGQGPEFLTYFQNEAQLEKSRLLSDRFSAERPKGSFSTLEIQRTEQGDSAMYLCASSFAPQGNTEAFFGQGTRLTVV.